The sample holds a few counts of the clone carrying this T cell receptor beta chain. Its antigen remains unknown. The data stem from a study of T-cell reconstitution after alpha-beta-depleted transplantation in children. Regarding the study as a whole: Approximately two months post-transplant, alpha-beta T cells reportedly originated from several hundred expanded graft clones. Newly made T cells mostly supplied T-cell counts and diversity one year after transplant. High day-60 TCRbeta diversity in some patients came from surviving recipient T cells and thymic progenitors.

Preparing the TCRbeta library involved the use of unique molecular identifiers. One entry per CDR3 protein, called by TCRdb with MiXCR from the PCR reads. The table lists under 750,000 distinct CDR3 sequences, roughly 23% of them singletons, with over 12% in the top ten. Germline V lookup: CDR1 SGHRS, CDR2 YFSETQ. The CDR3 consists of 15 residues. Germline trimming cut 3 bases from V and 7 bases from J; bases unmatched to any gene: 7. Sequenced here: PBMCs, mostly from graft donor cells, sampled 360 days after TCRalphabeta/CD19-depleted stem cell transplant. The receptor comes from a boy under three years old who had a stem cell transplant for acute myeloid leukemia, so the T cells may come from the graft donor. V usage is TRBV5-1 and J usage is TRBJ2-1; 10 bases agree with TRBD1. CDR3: CASSSGQGLRNEQFF. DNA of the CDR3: TGCGCCAGCAGCTCGGGACAGGGGTTGAGGAATGAGCAGTTCTTC.